This paragraph covers one TCR beta chain sequence. Looked up from germline, CDR1 is SNHLY and CDR2 is FYNNEI. Trimming left V 5 bases short and J 8 bases short, with 18 bases between. The CDR3 is 14 residues long. This entry is derived from a study of OX40 agonist ivuxolimab in advanced cancers. The assay was immunoSEQ multiplex PCR, and TCRdb's table has in-frame clones only and misses some. The sample carries tens of thousands of clones, roughly 84% recorded once. The chain links TRBV2 to TRBJ1-1; D is possibly TRBD1 (5 bases). This clonotype was obtained from an adult with an advanced solid tumor such as melanoma, head and neck, liver or kidney cancer. Material: CD4+ or CD8+ T cells sorted from blood, obtained in a trial of the OX40 agonist ivuxolimab. CDR3 DNA sequence: TGTGCCAGCAGTACGCCCTCTGGGACCAGGGAAGCTTTCTTT. Residues: CASSTPSGTREAFF.